Sequencing of this T cell receptor beta chain was carried out in a study of cytomegalovirus exposure and HLA in healthy donors (dated by TCRdb to 2016 to 2017). For the study in its entirety: An earlier analysis of several hundred of the donors reported roughly 300 Gb of sequence data and 117 million unique TCR beta sequences obtained from approximately 180 million T cells. Roughly 300 gigabases of sequencing data and 70 million to 100 million unique TCR sequences made up an early release that covered some 640 HLA-typed donors. Among the roughly 400 genotyped donors, approximately 82% belonged to the genetic ancestry cluster associated with self-reported Caucasian donors. The study aimed to test whether cataloging public T cell receptors could reveal signatures of past pathogen exposure. The study profiled the T cell repertoires of about 640 subjects by immunosequencing and related them to cytomegalovirus serostatus. A separate validation cohort of over a hundred different subjects was used in addition to the 666-subject first cohort. High-throughput TCR immunosequencing, statistical association of individual TCRs with disease status, and machine learning were combined to predict cytomegalovirus infection status. In a later analysis, previously published TCR beta repertoires from 666 donors were re-analyzed and high-resolution HLA genotyping was added so that TCR occurrence patterns could be studied. In the later analysis, no new phenotypic data were used to find candidate immune exposures; instead, reliance was placed on TCR beta sequences and their occurrence across donors. To decide whether each TCR beta V gene segment behaved as functional or pseudogenic, an earlier analysis of 587 of the donors relied on high-throughput TCR beta sequencing. Donor age, sex, ethnicity and CMV serostatus were compiled together with the repertoire data. A later genetic analysis used genome-wide SNP genotypes for 398 of the 666 donors, treating that subset as a discovery cohort. Every discovery cohort repertoire had been produced on one sequencing platform. Both class I and class II loci were covered by HLA typing, at four-digit resolution. The number of typed donors differed by locus: 629-630 for A, B, C, DRB1 and DQB1; some 500 for DQA1; 600 to 610 for DPA1; and roughly 450 for DPB1. Several DR-DQ haplotypes were handled as single units for association and clustering because linkage in the cohort was strong. Among some 400 genotyped donors of the cohort, an average of around 240,000 unique TCR beta nucleotide sequences was sequenced per donor, of which about 19% were non-productive. Findings and caveats that apply to the study as a whole: According to a later analysis, most CMV-associated TCR beta chains appeared to be HLA-restricted, and the HLA associations seemed to be driven largely by CMV exposure. In a later analysis, more than 15,000 TCR beta sequences were associated with specific HLA alleles at a false discovery rate of 0.05. A cluster of highly shared sequence variants was judged likely to represent a technical artifact of the sequencing pipeline. A few of the identified cytomegalovirus-associated TCR beta chains were confirmed in vitro to be specific for cytomegalovirus antigens. A further reported finding was that TCR beta sequences accurately predicted the HLA-A and HLA-B alleles for most subjects in the first cohort. In a later analysis, HLA-associated TCR beta chains were found to be more clonally expanded and to have lower generation probabilities than equally common non-associated chains. In both the original and validation cohorts, the classifier was reported to diagnose cytomegalovirus status with high specificity and sensitivity. Because HLA typing was unavailable for some donors at each locus, only the typed subset was used in association tests. Because counts were too low, under 20 rarely observed V segments, including chromosome 9 orphons, were left out of the earlier analysis of over 550 of the donors. A later genetic analysis associated a missense DCLRE1C variant with V-gene and J-gene trimming of TCR beta chains, and an independent cohort replicated the association. Compared with the approximately 710-donor mean, donors in an Asian-associated ancestry cluster had fewer N-insertions in productive TCRs, according to a later genetic analysis. While some public TCRs were present in many individuals, most TCR sequences turned up only very rarely across donors. Sequencing depth was assumed to be roughly uniform across donors in the presence/absence analyses, though that assumption may not hold. In this cohort, only TCR beta chains were sequenced, and detectable features were limited by the absence of alpha or paired-chain data. The only immune exposure information available for the cohort was CMV serostatus. The authors suggested that the approach could potentially be extended to other disease states and immunological phenotypes. Some IMGT-functional V segments, including TRBV6-2 and TRBV6-3, could not be told apart with the 87-base-pair reads, so those segments were excluded. Broadly in line with IMGT annotations, most TCR beta V segments showed up in productive rearrangements about 87% or about 30% of the time in an earlier analysis of under 700 of the donors. Correlated functional status among segregating V segments might reflect linkage disequilibrium, but an unknown experimental factor could not be ruled out. According to a later analysis, TCR association rates differed among HLA loci, with DRB1 alleles showing the most associated TCRs and HLA-C alleles showing the fewest. When HLA alleles, especially DR and DQ, strongly co-occurred, TCR associations were difficult to assign to individual alleles. Several of the top co-occurrence clusters appeared to be linked to parvovirus B19, influenza, CMV and Epstein-Barr virus, according to a later analysis. A total of fewer than 200 TCR beta chains were listed by the study as associated with cytomegalovirus.

CDR1 and CDR2 are read off the germline V gene as SGHRS and YFSETQ. V is shortened by 3 bases, J by 0 bases, and the region joining them spans 10 bases. Reading from cysteine to phenylalanine, the CDR3 counts 15 amino acids. The read is trimmed to its CDR3 DNA, 45 bases read in frame from base 1. This clone was detected a few times. This clone's antigen is unknown. Nothing much larger sits one base from this clone, and base qualities are not available. In total, roughly 670 healthy bone marrow donors made up the cohort. Cohort members were all nominally healthy when sampled, although unrecorded immune exposures were likely present. The donor tested CMV seropositive and was one of the 289 seropositive cohort members. Every donor gave a peripheral blood sample, and the peripheral blood mononuclear cells from that sample were used for TCR beta sequencing. Genomic DNA was extracted from the blood cell samples with the Qiagen DNeasy Blood Extraction Kit.

Library creation used the immunoSEQ multiplex PCR assay. For the multiplex PCR, a mixture combining 60 forward primers for TCR Vbeta segments and 13 reverse primers for TCR Jbeta segments was used. A multiplex PCR assay on genomic DNA amplified the CDR3 region of rearranged TCR beta genes. The amplified TCR beta libraries were sequenced on the Illumina HiSeq System as 87-base-pair reads. On the study's bioinformatics: Across the 670 or so repertoires, a later analysis counted approximately 83 million unique TCR beta chains, 9.5 million to 12 million of which were shared by at least two donors. Raw reads were error-corrected and collapsed into unique sequences by a nearest-neighbor algorithm in which closely related sequences were merged to remove PCR and sequencing errors. CDR3 sequences were aligned to IMGT reference sequences to assign V, D and J gene segments. For a sequence to be retained, at least a six-nucleotide match to both a V gene segment and a J gene segment was required. A rearrangement was called productive if the CDR3 had no stop codons and remained in frame with V and J, and every other rearrangement was called non-productive. Following IMGT convention, CDR3 was defined as the stretch from the second conserved V-encoded cysteine up to the conserved J-encoded phenylalanine. The earlier analysis of about 530 of the donors excluded any sequence lacking an unambiguous match to a single V gene segment. An earlier analysis of 587 of the donors classified V segments as functional when productive rearrangements were above 56.7% and as segregating when the standard deviation between donors was above 5%. A statistical classification framework was developed to diagnose cytomegalovirus status using the catalog of TCR beta chain sequences. A later analysis assigned V and J genes by comparing TCR nucleotide sequences with IMGT/GENE-DB human TR gene sequences. The TCRdist pipeline was used in a later analysis to assign CDR3 sequences and most-parsimonious VDJ recombination scenarios. In a later analysis, every TCR beta chain was defined by the combination of its CDR3 amino acid sequence and its V-gene family, and reads without a unique V-gene family were dropped. In a later analysis, approximately 590 highly shared, low-generation-probability nucleotide sequences were removed to address suspected cross-contamination and a sequencing artifact. In a later analysis, a clonal expansion index for each public chain was calculated from normalized within-repertoire ranks of inferred template counts. In a later analysis, generation probabilities were computed with a VDJ recombination model fitted to out-of-frame rearrangements, and the resulting probabilities were checked against IGoR. In a later analysis, hypergeometric tests were used to score TCR-TCR, TCR-HLA and TCR-CMV co-occurrence, with a repertoire-size bias correction applied to TCR pairs. In a later analysis, false discovery rates were estimated by permuting HLA or CMV assignments 20 times. In a later analysis, co-occurring TCRs were grouped using DBSCAN, and TCRdist sequence similarity was added for clustering within HLA-allele-positive subsets. Co-occurrence clustering excluded repertoires with fewer than 30,000 or more than 120,000 public chains, plus five with anomalous nucleotide sharing. In its TCRdb copy, this immuneACCESS table keeps in-frame sequences only and misses some clones. Where compared with another copy, unresolved V genes explain less than half of these, and the others have no known cause. The V and J calls and clone size come from that table; D and trimming were worked out from the DNA. The sample profile shows 100,000 to 150,000 clones; roughly 10% of them were found once. Approximately 4.4% of the sample is in the top ten clones.

The sequencing input was PBMCs. The origin of this receptor is a woman between 18 and 29 years old in good health and CMV-seropositive. Rearrangement joined TRBV5-1 to TRBJ2-1; no D gene is confidently identified. CDR3 region: CASSSVLSSYNEQFF. Here is the DNA: TGCGCCAGCAGCTCCGTATTGAGCTCCTACAATGAGCAGTTCTTC.